These 30 T cell receptor beta chains were all obtained from the same sample, sequenced in a study of identical twins. TCRdb recomputed calls from the 5' RACE reads with MiXCR, one row per CDR3 protein. The profile shows hundreds of thousands of distinct CDR3 sequences, 8.5% to 9.5% of them singletons. The same data also contributed to another study, on yellow fever vaccine responses in identical twins.

The sequencing sample was made of CD8+ T cells sorted from blood. These receptors all stem from a woman under 30 in good health.

The chain combines TRBV3-1 with TRBJ2-1; 8 bases map to TRBD2. Per germline, CDR1 LGHDT and CDR2 YNNKEL (reference sequence). The CDR3 totals 19 residues. The V segment lost 2 bases and the J segment 9 bases; nucleotides outside the gene matches: 21. The CDR3 reads CASSQFSPLRTSWDSEQFF. The CDR3 DNA sequence: TGTGCCAGCAGCCAATTCTCACCACTGCGGACTAGCTGGGATAGTGAGCAGTTCTTC.

This clonotype showed up many times. This chain links TRBV4-3 with TRBJ2-1; 7 bases are a match to TRBD1. The CDR3 consists of 15 residues. Per germline, CDR1 LGHNA and CDR2 YSLEER. V trimming: 0 bases; J trimming: 6 bases; junction bases outside the gene matches: 5. The CDR3 DNA reads as TGCGCCAGCAGCCAAGAACAGGGGTCGGGCAATGAGCAGTTCTTC. Amino acid sequence: CASSQEQGSGNEQFF.

At least ten counts were recorded for this clonotype. This chain connects TRBV20-1 to TRBJ2-7, with 10 nucleotides matching TRBD2. The length of the CDR3 is 14 residues. The germline V gene has CDR1 DFQATT and CDR2 SNEGSKA (reference sequence). This CDR3 reads CSALGTSVLYEQYF. The CDR3, as DNA: TGCAGCGCTTTGGGGACTAGCGTTCTCTACGAGCAGTACTTC.

This clonotype showed up many times. The chain combines TRBV7-9 with TRBJ2-3; TRBD2 agrees at 11 bases. The junction had 1 base not matched to a gene; V was cut back by 1 base and J by 4 bases. This CDR3 has 15 amino acids. From germline, CDR1 is SEHNR and CDR2 FQNEAQ (reference sequence). The CDR3 nucleotides read TGTGCCAGCAGCTTAGTAGCGGGAGGGCCAGATACGCAGTATTTT. As protein: CASSLVAGGPDTQYF. Looking up the rest from reference TRBV7-9 and TRBJ2-3 gives the full variable domain: DTGVSQNPRHKITKRGQNVTFRCDPISEHNRLYWYRQTLGQGPEFLTYFQNEAQLEKSRLLSDRFSAERPKGSFSTLEIQRTEQGDSAMYLCASSLVAGGPDTQYFGPGTRLTVL.

With respect to this clonotype: One end of the junction fails to match germline, which may point to a read error. In DNA, the CDR3 is TGTGCTAGCAGCTTAGATCTGGGGGCGGCCGAGCAGTACTTC. Translating gives CASSLDLGAAEQYF. The chain combines TRBV7-7 with TRBJ2-7, with a possible D match to TRBD1 (6 bases). CDR3 length equals 14 residues. Germline CDR1 is SSHAT and CDR2 is FNYEAQ (reference sequence).

Ten or more counts support this clonotype. This chain uses TRBV29-1 with TRBJ2-7, with TRBD2 identical over 9 bases. The CDR3 extends over 14 amino acids. Germline loops: CDR1 SQVTM, CDR2 ANQGSEA. The trim removed 7 bases at V and 5 bases at J, leaving 12 bases unmatched. CDR3 loop: CSAFGLATPNEQYF. CDR3 DNA: TGCAGCGCGTTCGGACTAGCGACTCCTAACGAGCAGTACTTC.

This clonotype was observed many times. The chain carries TRBV9 and TRBJ1-6; D is undetermined. This CDR3 spans 14 amino acids. Between the trimmed V and J ends, which lost 1 base and 10 bases, there was a span of 12 bases. Germline CDR1 reads SGDLS; CDR2 reads YYNGEE. The DNA of the CDR3 is TGTGCCAGCAGCGTAAACAGCCTAGGGTCACCCCTCCACTTT. It translates to CASSVNSLGSPLHF.

This clonotype was detected many times. This chain connects TRBV15 to TRBJ2-7, with D perhaps TRBD1 (6 bases). V was shortened by 3 bases and J by 1 base, with 13 bases between the two germline ends. CDR1 is LNHNV, CDR2 YYDKDF, per germline (reference sequence). There are 15 residues in the CDR3. CDR3 amino acids: CATSSRDNRSYEQYF. CDR3 nucleotide sequence: TGTGCCACCAGCAGCAGGGACAATAGATCCTACGAGCAGTACTTC.

CDR3 amino acids: CASSFSRDLSNYGYTF. The CDR3 DNA reads TGTGCCAGCAGCTTTTCACGGGACCTCTCAAACTATGGCTACACCTTC. The chain is built from TRBV13 and TRBJ1-2; tentative D call: TRBD1 (5 bases). The CDR3 totals 16 residues. CDR1 is PRHDT, CDR2 FYEKMQ, per germline (reference sequence). Trimming removed 3 bases from V and 2 bases from J, with 16 bases in between.

This clonotype has ten or more counts. The rearrangement joins TRBV6-4 to TRBJ2-3; the D call may be TRBD1 or TRBD2 (6 bases each). Germline V CDR1 and CDR2: MRHNA, SNTAGT. The CDR3 runs 15 residues. V was trimmed by 4 bases and J by 1 base, leaving 12 bases between them. This chain's CDR3 is CASSAGAGGTDTQYF. In nucleotides, the CDR3 is TGTGCCAGCAGTGCGGGGGCCGGTGGCACAGATACGCAGTATTTT.

The V gene is TRBV5-6, the J gene TRBJ1-2; D uncertain. The CDR3 covers 15 residues. Trimming left V 2 bases short and J 6 bases short, with 17 bases between. CDR1 is SGHDT, CDR2 YYEEEE, per germline. The CDR3 region has the DNA TGTGCCAGCAGCTTTACTGCGGGCCTGGCCGATGGCTACACCTTC. It translates to CASSFTAGLADGYTF.

Many counts were recorded for this clonotype. The rearrangement joins TRBV7-9 to TRBJ2-1, with no clear D. Trimming took off 2 bases at V and 0 bases at J, with 11 bases between the two ends. From germline, CDR1 is SEHNR and CDR2 FQNEAQ (reference sequence). CDR3 length equals 16 residues. The CDR3 is CASSLLGSSSYNEQFF. The CDR3 DNA reads as TGTGCCAGCAGCTTATTGGGTTCAAGCTCCTACAATGAGCAGTTCTTC.

This clonotype was counted at least ten times. This rearrangement joins TRBV28 to TRBJ2-1; no clear D gene. Between the trimmed V and J ends, which lost 1 base and 7 bases, there was a span of 8 bases. CDR1 is MDHEN and CDR2 is SYDVKM in the germline V gene. CDR3 length: 13 amino acids. The chain's CDR3 is CASSLSSINEQFF. The CDR3 coding sequence is TGTGCCAGCAGTTTATCTAGTATTAATGAGCAGTTCTTC.

This clonotype has more than one count but fewer than ten. The chain uses TRBV10-3 and TRBJ2-3; TRBD2 aligns across 9 bases. Per the germline V gene, CDR1 is ENHRY and CDR2 is SYGVKD. J was trimmed by 2 bases and V by 0 bases; bases with no gene match: 6. This CDR3 is built from 17 residues. The CDR3, as DNA: TGTGCCATCAGTGAGTCAGGGTCTAGCGGGGCCACAGATACGCAGTATTTT. Amino acid sequence: CAISESGSSGATDTQYF.

In this sample, this clonotype turned up a few times. The chain has TRBV28 and TRBJ2-1; unclear D gene. Germline CDR1 is MDHEN and CDR2 is SYDVKM. This CDR3 contains 17 residues. Trimming pared 5 bases from V and 8 bases from J, leaving 25 bases between. The CDR3 reads CASSPSSLLGVYHEQFF. CDR3 bases: TGTGCCAGCAGTCCCTCGAGCCTCCTGGGTGTCTATCATGAGCAGTTCTTC.

V usage is TRBV29-1 and J usage is TRBJ2-7; D tentatively reads TRBD1 or TRBD2 (5 bases each). The CDR3 totals 14 residues. V lost 3 bases to trimming and J lost 6 bases, with 18 bases between them. Germline V gene data show CDR1 as SQVTM and CDR2 as ANQGSEA. This chain's CDR3 is CSVDGDGITSEQYF. CDR3 coding DNA: TGCAGCGTTGACGGGGACGGAATAACAAGCGAGCAGTACTTC.

J is TRBJ2-1 and V is TRBV9; 10 bases line up with TRBD2. V was pared by 2 bases and J by 3 bases, with 5 bases of the junction left unmatched. The CDR3 spans 16 residues. Germline V CDR1 and CDR2: SGDLS, YYNGEE. CDR3 in DNA: TGTGCCAGCAGCGTCTCCCTAGCGGGGGACTACAATGAGCAGTTCTTC. Protein sequence: CASSVSLAGDYNEQFF.

This clonotype was detected a few times. The V call is TRBV5-1, the J call TRBJ2-7, with D possibly TRBD2 on 5 matching bases. Germline V gene data show CDR1 as SGHRS and CDR2 as YFSETQ. Trimming cost V 4 bases and J 3 bases, with 17 bases left between them. CDR3 length: 15 residues. DNA of the CDR3: TGCGCCAGCAGCAGCGGACCCCGGGCCCACTACGAGCAGTACTTC. Residues: CASSSGPRAHYEQYF.

This clonotype came up many times. The V gene is TRBV6-2 or TRBV6-3, the J gene TRBJ2-1, with D unclear. Germline V gene lookup returns CDR1 MNHEY and CDR2 SVGEGT. CDR3 length: 13 amino acids. V was cut by 2 bases and J by 3 bases, with 5 bases left in between. CDR3 residues: CASSYVLYNEQFF. CDR3 DNA: TGTGCCAGCAGTTACGTCCTCTACAATGAGCAGTTCTTC.

This clonotype was seen a few times. J is TRBJ2-1 and V is TRBV28; 9 bases are a match to TRBD2. The CDR3 runs 18 residues. V trimming: 2 bases; J trimming: 2 bases; junction bases outside the gene matches: 10. Germline CDR1 is MDHEN and CDR2 is SYDVKM. DNA for the CDR3: TGTGCCAGCAGTTTAGAAGTCGGCGGGAGGGCCACCTACAATGAGCAGTTCTTC. It specifies CASSLEVGGRATYNEQFF.

There are a few counts of this clonotype. The genes are TRBV14 and TRBJ1-4, with TRBD1 as a possible D gene (5 bases). V gave up 0 bases and J gave up 6 bases, with 14 bases separating them. Per the germline V gene, CDR1 is SGHDN and CDR2 is FVKESK. The CDR3 has 16 amino acids. CDR3 bases: TGTGCCAGCAGCCAAGAGGCCGTGGGGGAGGATGAAAAACTGTTTTTT. This encodes CASSQEAVGEDEKLFF.

The sample holds a few counts of this clonotype. The V and J genes are TRBV12-3 or TRBV12-4 and TRBJ2-7, with TRBD2 matching over 7 bases. The CDR3 contains 14 residues. The V segment lost 5 bases and the J segment 2 bases; nucleotides outside the gene matches: 6. CDR3 DNA: TGTGCCAGCAGTGAACTAGCGCCTACCTACGAGCAGTACTTC. It is translated as CASSELAPTYEQYF.

This clonotype showed up just a few times. The V and J genes are TRBV15 and TRBJ2-1, with D perhaps TRBD2 (6 bases). The CDR3 has 15 amino acids. V lost 5 bases and J 3 bases, leaving 14 bases between the germline ends. The V gene's germline CDR1 is LNHNV and CDR2 YYDKDF (reference sequence). CDR3 amino acids: CATSPGSGLYNEQFF. The CDR3 bases are TGTGCCACCAGCCCCGGGAGCGGCCTCTACAATGAGCAGTTCTTC.

The CDR3 DNA reads TGCGCCAGCAGCCAAGGAACAGGGGGGAGGACAGATACGCAGTATTTT. Protein: CASSQGTGGRTDTQYF. V is TRBV4-3 and J is TRBJ2-3; TRBD1 matches at 8 bases. The CDR3 is made up of 16 amino acids. Germline assignment: CDR1 LGHNA and CDR2 YSLEER. Trimming at V came to 1 base and at J to 3 bases, leaving 6 bases not matched to a gene.

This clonotype was observed at least ten times. V is TRBV7-9 and J is TRBJ1-1; D may be TRBD1 (6 bases). V was trimmed by 2 bases and J by 4 bases, leaving 17 bases between them. Germline V gene lookup returns CDR1 SEHNR and CDR2 FQNEAQ (reference sequence). This CDR3 has 16 residues. CDR3 sequence reads: CASSLLSQGSGTEAFF. The CDR3 bases are TGTGCCAGCAGCTTACTATCACAGGGTTCCGGCACTGAAGCTTTCTTT.

There are a few counts of this clonotype. This chain connects TRBV7-9 to TRBJ1-6; D not certain. With 5 bases removed from V and 0 bases from J, the gap between germline ends came to 11 bases. The CDR3 sequence is 16 residues long. CDR1 is SEHNR and CDR2 is FQNEAQ in the germline V gene (reference sequence). The CDR3 here is CASSVHLSSYNSPLHF. CDR3 in DNA: TGTGCCAGCAGCGTTCACCTCAGCTCCTATAATTCACCCCTCCACTTT. Full variable domain (rest looked up from reference TRBV7-9 and TRBJ1-6): DTGVSQNPRHKITKRGQNVTFRCDPISEHNRLYWYRQTLGQGPEFLTYFQNEAQLEKSRLLSDRFSAERPKGSFSTLEIQRTEQGDSAMYLCASSVHLSSYNSPLHFGNGTRLTVT.

This clonotype was recorded many times. The CDR3: CATRGKSVDNPPNGETQYF. The CDR3 DNA reads as TGTGCCACACGTGGAAAATCGGTCGACAACCCCCCCAACGGGGAGACCCAGTACTTC. The chain recombines TRBV12-3 or TRBV12-4 with TRBJ2-5; D ambiguous. V was clipped by 10 bases and J by 5 bases, with 35 bases between them. The CDR3 is made up of 19 amino acids.

The sample holds a few counts of this clonotype. The V gene is TRBV29-1, the J gene TRBJ2-1; 7 bases line up with TRBD2. Looked up from germline, CDR1 is SQVTM and CDR2 is ANQGSEA. V gave up 1 base and J gave up 4 bases; unmatched junction bases: 4. The CDR3 loop spans 14 amino acids. The chain's CDR3 is CSVEGLAAYNEQFF. In nucleotides, the CDR3 is TGCAGCGTTGAAGGCCTAGCGGCTTACAATGAGCAGTTCTTC.

Ten or more counts support this clonotype. The chain has TRBV24-1 and TRBJ2-5; TRBD2 agrees at 9 bases. After removal of 4 bases from V and 4 bases from J, the junction contained 6 bases not matched to a gene. CDR3 length: 15 residues. Germline values: CDR1 KGHDR, CDR2 SFDVKD. The CDR3 spells CATSDLSGSGETQYF. The CDR3 nucleotides read TGTGCCACCAGTGACCTTAGCGGGAGTGGAGAGACCCAGTACTTC.

This clonotype was seen a few times. The V and J genes are TRBV2 and TRBJ2-2; the match to TRBD2 covers 9 bases. The V gene's germline CDR1 is SNHLY and CDR2 FYNNEI. Trimming cost V 4 bases and J 2 bases; bases outside gene matches: 8. The CDR3 has 17 residues. The CDR3: CASSGSGLAVNTGELFF. The CDR3 DNA reads as TGTGCCAGCAGTGGATCGGGACTAGCAGTTAACACCGGGGAGCTGTTTTTT.